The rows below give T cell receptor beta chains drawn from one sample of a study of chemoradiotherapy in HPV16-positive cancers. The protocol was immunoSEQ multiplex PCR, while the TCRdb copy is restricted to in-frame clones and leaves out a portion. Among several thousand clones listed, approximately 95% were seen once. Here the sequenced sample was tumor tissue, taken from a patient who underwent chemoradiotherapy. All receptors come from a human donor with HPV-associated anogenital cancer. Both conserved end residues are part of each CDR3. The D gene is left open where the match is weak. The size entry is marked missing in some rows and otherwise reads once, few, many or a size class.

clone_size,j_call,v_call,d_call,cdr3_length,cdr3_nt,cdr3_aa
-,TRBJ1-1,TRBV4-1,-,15,TGCGCCAGCAGCCAAGCAACAGGTATGGACACTGAAGCTTTCTTT,CASSQATGMDTEAFF
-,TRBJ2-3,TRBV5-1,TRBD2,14,TGCGCCAGCAGCCAGACTAGCGGGACAGATACGCAGTATTTT,CASSQTSGTDTQYF
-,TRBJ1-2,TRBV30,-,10,TGTGCCTGGGACAGCTATGGCTACACCTTC,CAWDSYGYTF
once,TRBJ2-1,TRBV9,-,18,TGTGCCAGCAGCGTAGCCCTTTTGGGGGACGGCCCCTACAATGAGCAGTTCTTC,CASSVALLGDGPYNEQFF
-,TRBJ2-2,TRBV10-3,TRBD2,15,TGTGCCATCAGTGAAGAGGCGGGGGTCACCGGGGAGCTGTTTTTT,CAISEEAGVTGELFF
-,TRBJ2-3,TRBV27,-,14,TGTGCCAGCAGGACTAGGTTAAGCACAGATACGCAGTATTTT,CASRTRLSTDTQYF
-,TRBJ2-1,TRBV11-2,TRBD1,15,TGTGCCAGCAGCTTGGGTCCGGGACAGGGTGATGAGCAGTTCTTC,CASSLGPGQGDEQFF
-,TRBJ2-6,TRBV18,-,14,TGTGCCAGCTCACCAACTTCTGGGGCCAACGTCCTGACTTTC,CASSPTSGANVLTF
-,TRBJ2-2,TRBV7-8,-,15,TGTGCCAGCAGCTTTCAGGGGCGCTGGGGCGGGGAGCTGTTTTTT,CASSFQGRWGGELFF
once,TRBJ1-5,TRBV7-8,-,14,TGTGCCAGCAGCTTCCGGGGTAGCAATCAGCCCCAGCATTTT,CASSFRGSNQPQHF
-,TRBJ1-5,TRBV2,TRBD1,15,TGTGCCAGCAGTGAATTCCAGGGGGAGGGTCAGCCCCAGCATTTT,CASSEFQGEGQPQHF
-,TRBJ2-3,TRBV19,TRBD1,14,TGTGCCAGTATTGGGCGGCAGGGGGAAGATACGCAGTATTTT,CASIGRQGEDTQYF
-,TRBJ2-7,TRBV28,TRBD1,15,TGTGCCAGCAGCCCTCTAGGACAGGGTTCTCGCGAGCAGTACTTC,CASSPLGQGSREQYF
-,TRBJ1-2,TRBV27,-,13,TGTGCCAGCATGGGGACCGCGGGTGGGGGCTACACCTTC,CASMGTAGGGYTF
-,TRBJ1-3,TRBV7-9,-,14,TGTGCCAGCAGACCACAGTCCTCTGGAAACACCATATATTTT,CASRPQSSGNTIYF
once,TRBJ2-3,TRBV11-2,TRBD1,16,TGTGCCAGCACCCTCCGCTGGGACAGGGGTTTTTATACGCAGTATTTT,CASTLRWDRGFYTQYF
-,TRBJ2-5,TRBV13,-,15,TGTGCCAGCAGCTCCTCCGCGGGCACCGGGGAGACCCAGTACTTC,CASSSSAGTGETQYF
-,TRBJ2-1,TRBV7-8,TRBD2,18,TGTGCCAGCAGCCCCGGTCAGAGGGTTAGCGGGATTTCCAATGAGCAGTTCTTC,CASSPGQRVSGISNEQFF
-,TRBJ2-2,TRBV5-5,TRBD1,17,TGTGCCAGCAGCTTGGTCGTTCCAGGGGGCGCTGCCGGGGAGCTGTTTTTT,CASSLVVPGGAAGELFF
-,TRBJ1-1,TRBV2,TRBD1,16,TGTGCCAGCAGTGGGACAGGGGATTGGAAATGGACTGAAGCTTTCTTT,CASSGTGDWKWTEAFF
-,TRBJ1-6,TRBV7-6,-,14,TGTGCCAGCAGCGAACTACGTGTTAATTCACCCCTCCACTTT,CASSELRVNSPLHF
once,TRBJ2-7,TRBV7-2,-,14,TGTGCCAGCAGCTCCGGACCTTCGGTAGGAGAGCAGTACTTC,CASSSGPSVGEQYF
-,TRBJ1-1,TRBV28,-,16,TGTGCCAGCAGCCTGTCTCGGCACCCGTCGAACACTGAAGCTTTCTTT,CASSLSRHPSNTEAFF
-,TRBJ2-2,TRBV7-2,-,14,TGTGCCAGCAGCCCCGACGGGAACACCGGGGAGCTGTTTTTT,CASSPDGNTGELFF
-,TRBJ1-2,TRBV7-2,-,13,TGTGCCAGCAGCTCCCCCCCCATGTCTGGCTACACCTTC,CASSSPPMSGYTF
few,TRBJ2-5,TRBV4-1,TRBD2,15,TGCGCCAGCAGCCCAGATAGCGGGGGACAAGAGACCCAGTACTTC,CASSPDSGGQETQYF
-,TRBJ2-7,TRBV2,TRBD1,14,TGTGCCAGCAGTGGGGGACAGGGAAGGAACGAGCAGTACTTC,CASSGGQGRNEQYF
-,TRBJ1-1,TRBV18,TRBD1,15,TGTGCCAGCTCACGCGAGGGACAGGGGAGACCTGAAGCTTTCTTT,CASSREGQGRPEAFF
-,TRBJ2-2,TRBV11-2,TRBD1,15,TGTGCCAGCAGCTTACAGGGGGCCGACACCGGGGAGCTGTTTTTT,CASSLQGADTGELFF
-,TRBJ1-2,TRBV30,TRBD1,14,TGTGCCTGGACCGAGGGGCAGGGGGGACGAGGCTACACCTTC,CAWTEGQGGRGYTF
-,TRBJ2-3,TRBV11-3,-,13,TGTGCCAGCAGCCCGCCCCAGAAGGATACGCAGTATTTT,CASSPPQKDTQYF
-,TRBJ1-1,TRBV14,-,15,TGTGCCAGCAGCCCTTTCGAGGGCCTGAACACTGAAGCTTTCTTT,CASSPFEGLNTEAFF
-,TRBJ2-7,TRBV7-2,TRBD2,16,TGTGCCAGCAGCTTCAGTTCGGGGGGGAGTTTCTACGAGCAGTACTTC,CASSFSSGGSFYEQYF
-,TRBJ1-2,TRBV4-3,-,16,TGCGCCAGCAGCCAAGAGTTACTGAGGCCTGGGTATGGCTACACCTTC,CASSQELLRPGYGYTF
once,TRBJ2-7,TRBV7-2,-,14,TGTGCCAGCAGCTTAAGGACCGACGCCGGCGAGCAGTACTTC,CASSLRTDAGEQYF
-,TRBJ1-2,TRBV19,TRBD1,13,TGTGCCAGTGGGACCGGGACAGGGTATGGCTACACCTTC,CASGTGTGYGYTF
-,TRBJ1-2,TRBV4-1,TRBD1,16,TGCGCCAGCAGCCGAATGGGACAGAAAAGGGACTATGGCTACACCTTC,CASSRMGQKRDYGYTF
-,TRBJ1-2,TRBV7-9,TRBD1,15,TGTGCCAGCAGCCGAGTGGACAGGCTAAACTATGGCTACACCTTC,CASSRVDRLNYGYTF
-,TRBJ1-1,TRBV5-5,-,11,TGTGCCAGCGGGGCATTGACTGAAGCTTTCTTT,CASGALTEAFF
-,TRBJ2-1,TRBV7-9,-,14,TGTGCCAGCAGCTTAGGATGGAGGGGCGATGAGCAGTTCTTC,CASSLGWRGDEQFF
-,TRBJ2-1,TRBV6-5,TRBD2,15,TGTGCCAGCAGATTAGCGGGAGTGGGCTCCAATGAGCAGTTCTTC,CASRLAGVGSNEQFF
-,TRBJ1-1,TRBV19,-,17,TGTGCCAGTAGTATCCCCCCTGGACAGCCCATGAACACTGAAGCTTTCTTT,CASSIPPGQPMNTEAFF
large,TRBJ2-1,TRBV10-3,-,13,TGTGCCATCAGGCAGAATGTCAACAATGAGCAGTTCTTC,CAIRQNVNNEQFF
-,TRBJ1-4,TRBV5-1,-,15,TGCGCCAGCAGCCCCTCGGGGCCAACTAATGAAAAACTGTTTTTT,CASSPSGPTNEKLFF
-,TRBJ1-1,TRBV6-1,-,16,TGTGCCAGCAGTGATACTCCAATCCGGGCAAACACTGAAGCTTTCTTT,CASSDTPIRANTEAFF
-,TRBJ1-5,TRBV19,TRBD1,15,TGTGCCAGTAGCCACCCCAGGGGGAGCAATCAGCCCCAGCATTTT,CASSHPRGSNQPQHF
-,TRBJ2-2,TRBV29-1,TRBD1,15,TGCAGCGTGTTGGGGACAGGGGGCTATTCCGGGGAGCTGTTTTTT,CSVLGTGGYSGELFF
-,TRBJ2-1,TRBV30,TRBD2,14,TGTGCCTGGGGCGGGAGTATCTCCTACAATGAGCAGTTCTTC,CAWGGSISYNEQFF
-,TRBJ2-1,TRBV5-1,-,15,TGCGCCAGCAGCTTGGCTAAGGGCTCCTACAATGAGCAGTTCTTC,CASSLAKGSYNEQFF
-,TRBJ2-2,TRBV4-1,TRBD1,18,TGCGCCAGCAGCCAAGTCTCCGGACAGGGGGCGAGCACCGGGGAGCTGTTTTTT,CASSQVSGQGASTGELFF
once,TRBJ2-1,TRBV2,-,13,TGTGCCAGCAGTGAAGGGAGGGTCAGTGAGCAGTTCTTC,CASSEGRVSEQFF
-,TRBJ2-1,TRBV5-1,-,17,TGCGCCAGCAGCTTGGTGGGCAGCGGTCGCTCCTACAATGAGCAGTTCTTC,CASSLVGSGRSYNEQFF
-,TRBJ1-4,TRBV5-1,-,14,TGCGCCAGCGGGCCGGGTCTCAATAATGAAAAACTGTTTTTT,CASGPGLNNEKLFF
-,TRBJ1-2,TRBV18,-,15,TGTGCCAGCTCACCGCAGGGTGGGGACATCAACGGCTACACCTTC,CASSPQGGDINGYTF
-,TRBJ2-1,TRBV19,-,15,TGTGCCAGTAGTAACGGGGGCGCGGGGCGCAATGAGCAGTTCTTC,CASSNGGAGRNEQFF
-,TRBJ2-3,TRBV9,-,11,TGTGCCAGCAGCGTCGGTGATACGCAGTATTTT,CASSVGDTQYF
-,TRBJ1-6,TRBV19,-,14,TGTGCCAGTAGCCAGGCGGTCGGTAGATCACCCCTCCACTTT,CASSQAVGRSPLHF
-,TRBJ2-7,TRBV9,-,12,TGTGCCAGCAGCGTAAATGAATACGAGCAGTACTTC,CASSVNEYEQYF
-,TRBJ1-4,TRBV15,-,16,TGTGCCACCAGCAGAGATCCGGGACGGATTAATGAAAAACTGTTTTTT,CATSRDPGRINEKLFF
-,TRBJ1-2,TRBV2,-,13,TGTGCCAGCAGTGGCAGGGAGGGATTTGGCTACACCTTC,CASSGREGFGYTF